The TCR beta chain under discussion was sequenced for a study of blood T cell repertoires in COVID-19. As handled by the study authors: Cell counts per sample came from amplifying reference gene primers. Method: immunoSEQ multiplex PCR; TCRdb's copy keeps in-frame clones and lacks some. Clone size and V and J calls were adopted from that table, with D and trimming inferred from the DNA. Among 210,000 or so clones listed, 75% to 85% were seen once. V dropped 2 bases and J dropped 3; count of bases not matched to a gene: 5. Germline CDR1 MGHRA, CDR2 YSYEKL. The CDR3 totals 15 residues. Sample: PBMCs or T cells enriched from blood (not recorded which). The chain couples TRBV4-1 to TRBJ2-7; 9 nucleotides match TRBD2. The receptor's source is a man aged 25-45 years with acute COVID-19. CDR3 region: CASSQNPSGVYEQYF. As DNA, the CDR3 is TGCGCCAGCAGCCAAAATCCTAGCGGGGTCTACGAGCAGTACTTC.